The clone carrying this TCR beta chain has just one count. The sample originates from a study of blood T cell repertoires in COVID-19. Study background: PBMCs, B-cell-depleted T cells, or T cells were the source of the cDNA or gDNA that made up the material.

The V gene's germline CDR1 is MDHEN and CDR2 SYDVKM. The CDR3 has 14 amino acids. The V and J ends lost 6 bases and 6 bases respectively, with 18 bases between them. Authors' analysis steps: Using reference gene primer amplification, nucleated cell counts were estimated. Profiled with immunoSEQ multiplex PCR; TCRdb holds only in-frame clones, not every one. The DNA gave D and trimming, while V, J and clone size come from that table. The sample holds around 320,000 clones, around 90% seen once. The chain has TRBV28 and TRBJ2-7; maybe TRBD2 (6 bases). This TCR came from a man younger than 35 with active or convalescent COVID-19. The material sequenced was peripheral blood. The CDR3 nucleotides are TGTGCCAGCAGGCGAGAGCGGGCTCTGGGCGAGCAGTACTTC. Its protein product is CASRRERALGEQYF.